A selection of T cell receptor beta chains follows, all from one sample in a study of CD8 T cells in Susac syndrome. TCRdb re-analysed the immunoSEQ multiplex PCR reads in MiXCR, keeping a single row per CDR3 protein. The sample yields around 170,000 distinct CDR3 sequences, nearly 97% seen once. Input material: CD4+ T cells from PBMCs. The receptors come from a human donor with Susac syndrome. Both conserved end residues are part of each CDR3. The D gene is left open where the match is weak. Clone size is not always given. Where it is, it says once, few, many or a class for expanded clones.

TRBJ1-1,NA,TRBV11-2,TRBD1,CASLDRGHTEAFF,TGTGCCAGCCTAGACAGGGGGCACACTGAAGCTTTCTTT
TRBJ2-1,NA,TRBV10-3,TRBD2,CAISDRPPGLAGPNEQFF,TGTGCCATCAGTGACCGTCCCCCCGGACTAGCGGGGCCCAATGAGCAGTTCTTC
TRBJ2-7,NA,TRBV15,NA,CATSREGRVGEQYF,TGTGCCACCAGCAGAGAGGGCAGGGTGGGAGAGCAGTACTTC
TRBJ1-1,NA,TRBV5-4,NA,CASSLGLTEAFF,TGTGCCAGCAGCCTTGGTCTGACTGAAGCTTTCTTT
TRBJ1-4,NA,TRBV25-1,TRBD1,CASSEGNRGSEKLFF,TGTGCCAGCAGTGAGGGAAACAGGGGGAGTGAAAAACTGTTTTTT
TRBJ1-1,NA,TRBV4-3,NA,CASSAHTLGTEAFF,TGCGCCAGCAGCGCACACACGCTTGGCACTGAAGCTTTCTTT
TRBJ2-7,NA,TRBV6-5,NA,CASKGEGARSYEQYF,TGTGCCAGCAAGGGGGAAGGCGCCCGCTCCTACGAGCAGTACTTC
TRBJ1-1,NA,TRBV29-1,TRBD1,CSVGQGDNTEAFF,TGCAGCGTAGGACAGGGGGACAACACTGAAGCTTTCTTT
TRBJ1-1,NA,TRBV7-6,NA,CASSLKGGNTEAFF,TGTGCCAGCAGCTTAAAAGGCGGTAACACTGAAGCTTTCTTT
TRBJ2-1,NA,TRBV5-1,NA,CASSLARDTNNEQFF,TGCGCCAGCAGCTTGGCAAGGGACACAAACAATGAGCAGTTCTTC
TRBJ2-1,NA,TRBV7-2,NA,CASSLSDEQFF,TGTGCCAGCAGCTTATCAGATGAGCAGTTCTTC
TRBJ2-7,NA,TRBV7-3,TRBD2,CASSLERGPTYEQYF,TGTGCCAGCAGCCTCGAGCGGGGGCCAACCTACGAGCAGTACTTC
TRBJ2-3,NA,TRBV24-1,NA,CATSSSLLSTDTQYF,TGTGCCACCAGTTCCTCCCTTCTTTCCACAGATACGCAGTATTTT
TRBJ2-1,once,TRBV19,TRBD2,CASGTSGGSYNEQFF,TGTGCCAGTGGGACTAGCGGGGGCTCCTACAATGAGCAGTTCTTC
TRBJ2-7,NA,TRBV19,TRBD1,CASRSGGAGSYEQYF,TGTGCCAGTAGATCAGGGGGCGCAGGATCCTACGAGCAGTACTTC
TRBJ2-5,NA,TRBV12-3/TRBV12-4,TRBD1,CASSPTGGPRETQYF,TGTGCCAGCAGCCCTACAGGGGGCCCCCGTGAGACCCAGTACTTC
TRBJ2-1,NA,TRBV10-2,TRBD2,CASSETTGLERYNEQFF,TGCGCCAGCAGTGAGACAACGGGACTAGAAAGGTACAATGAGCAGTTCTTC
TRBJ2-7,NA,TRBV6-5,NA,CASTGQVYEQYF,TGTGCCAGCACAGGTCAAGTCTACGAGCAGTACTTC
TRBJ2-7,NA,TRBV10-3,NA,CAISERQENYEQYF,TGTGCCATCAGTGAACGACAGGAGAACTACGAGCAGTACTTC
TRBJ2-3,NA,TRBV29-1,TRBD2,CSGRGGWETDTQYF,TGCAGCGGACGGGGGGGCTGGGAGACAGATACGCAGTATTTT
TRBJ1-5,NA,TRBV30,TRBD1,CAWTRPGQYYSNQPQHF,TGTGCCTGGACTCGCCCGGGACAGTATTATAGCAATCAGCCCCAGCATTTT
TRBJ1-1,NA,TRBV4-1,NA,CASSQGPLYTEAFF,TGCGCCAGCAGCCAAGGTCCTCTGTACACTGAAGCTTTCTTT
TRBJ1-6,once,TRBV7-9,TRBD1,CASSLPGTGLNSPLHF,TGTGCCAGCAGCTTACCGGGGACAGGTCTTAATTCACCCCTCCACTTT
TRBJ1-5,once,TRBV19,NA,CASSTQGRSNQPQHF,TGTGCCAGTAGTACACAGGGTCGTAGCAATCAGCCCCAGCATTTT
TRBJ2-5,NA,TRBV11-3,TRBD2,CASSPVGSGGMETQYF,TGTGCCAGCAGCCCTGTTGGAAGCGGGGGAATGGAGACCCAGTACTTC
TRBJ2-5,once,TRBV29-1,NA,CSVRRGVQETQYF,TGCAGCGTACGTCGCGGGGTGCAAGAGACCCAGTACTTC
TRBJ2-5,NA,TRBV29-1,NA,CSAEQGLGETQYF,TGCAGCGCTGAACAGGGATTGGGGGAGACCCAGTACTTC
TRBJ2-7,NA,TRBV30,TRBD1,CAWSRRGQGAYEQYF,TGTGCCTGGAGTAGGAGAGGACAGGGGGCCTACGAGCAGTACTTC
TRBJ1-1,once,TRBV20-1,NA,CSARDRWNTEAFF,TGCAGTGCTAGGGACCGATGGAACACTGAAGCTTTCTTT
TRBJ2-7,NA,TRBV6-2/TRBV6-3,NA,CASKRTSPYEQYF,TGTGCCAGCAAAAGGACCAGCCCCTACGAGCAGTACTTC
TRBJ2-1,NA,TRBV12-3/TRBV12-4,TRBD2,CASSLLRGGANEQFF,TGTGCCAGCAGTTTATTGCGGGGGGGCGCGAATGAGCAGTTCTTC
TRBJ1-1,NA,TRBV6-5,TRBD1,CASSGQGPSAAFF,TGTGCCAGCAGCGGACAGGGGCCGAGTGCAGCTTTCTTT
TRBJ2-5,NA,TRBV12-3/TRBV12-4,NA,CASGTPSESETQYF,TGTGCCAGCGGAACCCCTAGCGAGTCGGAGACCCAGTACTTC
TRBJ2-7,NA,TRBV5-4,NA,CASSSKLSPTYEQYF,TGTGCCAGCAGCTCCAAGCTGTCTCCTACCTACGAGCAGTACTTC
TRBJ2-5,once,TRBV7-6,NA,CASSAFPPLVKRETQYF,TGTGCCAGCAGCGCCTTTCCCCCGCTGGTCAAGCGGGAGACCCAGTACTTC
TRBJ2-7,NA,TRBV12-3/TRBV12-4,TRBD1,CASSGGQGAYEQYF,TGTGCCAGCAGCGGAGGACAGGGAGCCTACGAGCAGTACTTC
TRBJ1-2,NA,TRBV9,NA,CASSVEASALSDYTF,TGTGCCAGCAGCGTAGAGGCCTCGGCCCTTAGCGACTACACCTTC
TRBJ1-4,once,TRBV29-1,NA,CSVAQGKEKLFF,TGCAGCGTTGCGCAGGGAAAAGAAAAACTGTTTTTT
TRBJ2-3,NA,TRBV29-1,NA,CSVHGGTQYF,TGCAGCGTTCATGGAGGTACGCAGTATTTT